This T cell receptor (beta chain) stems from a study of identical twins. Germline lookup yields CDR1 DFQATT and CDR2 SNEGSKA (reference sequence). The ends were cut back, 6 bases at V and 0 bases at J, with 12 bases in the middle. The CDR3 runs 14 residues. Only a few counts were recorded for this clonotype. TCRdb passed the 5' RACE reads through MiXCR, listing each CDR3 protein once. The sample lists some 500,000 distinct CDR3 sequences; roughly a fifth were seen once. This sample was also put to use in a study of T cells expressing NK-cell markers.

The sequenced material came from CD4+ T cells sorted from blood. The sequence came from a woman between 18 and 29 years old in good health. The rearrangement joins TRBV20-1 to TRBJ1-3; the D is unclear. The chain's CDR3 is CSAQNRFSGNTIYF. CDR3 in DNA: TGCAGTGCGCAGAACAGATTCTCTGGAAACACCATATATTTT.